Each of the 15 T cell receptor delta chains below was sequenced from the same sample in a study of gamma-delta T cells after stem cell transplantation. TCRdb redid the clone calls on the RT-PCR reads with CATT. The data show under 4,000 delta-chain clones, 9.5% to 13% seen once. Sequencing was done on a sample of gamma-delta T cells. These receptor sequences come from a human donor. It is not recorded whose cells these are; they may come from a transplant donor.

The table lists this clone with a few counts. The J gene is TRDJ2, the V gene TRDV1, with no clear D. From germline, CDR1 is TSWWSYY and CDR2 QGS. The germline V and J ends were trimmed by 0 bases and 0 bases, with 23 bases remaining between them. The CDR3 extends over 21 amino acids. CDR3 nucleotides: TGTGCTCTTGGGGAACTAAACTACCTCCCCCCCGCCATTGCTTTGACAGCACAACTCTTCTTT. It codes for CALGELNYLPPAIALTAQLFF.

The chain couples TRDV3 to TRDJ1, with TRDD3 matching 8 bases. Germline V lookup: CDR1 TVYSNPD, CDR2 GDNSRS (reference sequence). The CDR3 loop spans 14 amino acids. V gave up 4 bases and J gave up 6 bases; unmatched junction bases: 13. CDR3 DNA: TGTGCCTACCACACCTACTGGGGGCCGTATAAACTCATCTTT. Translated, it gives CAYHTYWGPYKLIF.

V gene TRDV1 combines with J gene TRDJ1, with no clear D. The germline V gene encodes CDR1 TSWWSYY and CDR2 QGS. V was cut by 0 bases and J by 1 base, with 15 bases left in between. The CDR3 spans 17 residues. In DNA form, the CDR3 reads TGTGCTCTTGGGGAACTCCACCGTACTTTGGGCACCGATAAACTCATCTTT. Translated, it gives CALGELHRTLGTDKLIF.

Regarding this clone: A much larger clone is a single base away; this may be a read error. The chain has TRDV2 and TRDJ1; 7 positions agree with TRDD3. TCRdb offers no J gene call, so here the DNA was matched to germline to obtain one. The CDR3 extends over 21 amino acids. V shed 3 bases and J 0 bases; nucleotides not matched to a gene: 24. The germline V gene encodes CDR1 GEAIGNYY and CDR2 EKD. The chain's CDR3 is CACDVRWGTLGRGTYTDKLIF. DNA for the CDR3: TGTGCCTGTGACGTTAGATGGGGGACGCTGGGGCGTGGCACGTACACCGATAAACTCATCTTT.

The CDR3 nucleotides are TGTGCCTTCTCCCACGGGGGCAGGGCCCGCGATAAACTCATCTTT. This encodes CAFSHGGRARDKLIF. The V and J genes are TRDV3 and TRDJ1; possibly TRDD3 for D (5 bases). Germline V gene data show CDR1 as TVYSNPD and CDR2 as GDNSRS (reference sequence). The V end was cut by 3 bases, the J end by 4 bases, with 21 bases between. The CDR3 contains 15 residues.

The table lists this clone with a few counts. Other DNA variants within this sample encode the same CDR3. The chain employs TRDV1 and TRDJ3, with TRDD3 matching over 9 bases. With V trimmed by 0 bases and J by 5 bases, 11 bases remained unmatched. Germline CDR1 and CDR2: TSWWSYY and QGS. The CDR3 loop spans 20 amino acids. The CDR3 bases are TGTGCTCTTGGGGAACTACAATGGGGGATATCGGGCAGGGACACCCGACAGATGTTTTTC. Translating gives CALGELQWGISGRDTRQMFF.

Judged by abundance, this clone is large. Other DNA sequences from this sample encode an identical CDR3 as well. The chain recombines TRAV29/DV5 with TRDJ1, with 13 bases that match TRDD3. In germline, CDR1 is NSMFDY, CDR2 ISSIKDK. There are 19 residues in the CDR3. The V and J ends lost 2 bases and 3 bases, in that order; junction bases with no gene match: 16. CDR3 nucleotides: TGTGCAGCAAGGAGAAACCCACCCCTTACTGGGGGATACGCCGATAAACTCATCTTT. It encodes CAARRNPPLTGGYADKLIF.

This clone is classed as medium-sized. The chain carries TRDV1 and TRDJ1; 7 bases align to TRDD3. V lost 1 base and J lost 1; bases outside the gene matches: 12. Germline-derived CDR1 and CDR2 are TSWWSYY and QGS. CDR3 size: 18 residues. The CDR3 here is CALGEQDLGAPGTDKLIF. CDR3 in DNA: TGTGCTCTTGGGGAACAGGATCTGGGGGCCCCGGGCACCGATAAACTCATCTTT.

This clone was recorded a few times. The rearrangement links TRDV1 to TRDJ1; weak D call: TRDD3 (7 bases). The CDR3 length is 18 residues. V was cut by 0 bases and J by 8 bases, with 25 bases left in between. Germline V gene data show CDR1 as TSWWSYY and CDR2 as QGS. CDR3 bases: TGTGCTCTTGGGGAACTCAGGGGTCCTACAAGTACTGGGGTAAAACTCATCTTT. Its translation: CALGELRGPTSTGVKLIF.

V and J are TRDV1 and TRDJ1, with TRDD3 matching over 8 bases. Matching the DNA to germline supplied the J gene, which TCRdb does not give. Germline loops: CDR1 TSWWSYY, CDR2 QGS. J gave up 0 bases and V 0 bases, and 27 bases lay outside the gene matches. This CDR3 spans 24 amino acids. The CDR3 DNA sequence: TGTGCTCTTGGGGAACTCGCCGAAGAATTCAATTCCATTACTGGGGGCCCCTACACCGATAAACTCATCTTT. This sequence encodes CALGELAEEFNSITGGPYTDKLIF.

The chain employs TRDV1 and TRDJ1; 9 bases are a match to TRDD3. Germline CDR1 and CDR2: TSWWSYY and QGS. The J segment lost 0 bases and the V segment lost 3 bases, leaving 11 bases of the junction unmatched. The CDR3 has 18 amino acids. CDR3 loop: CALGDFPTGGPYTDKLIF. CDR3 nucleotide sequence: TGTGCTCTTGGGGACTTTCCTACTGGGGGACCGTACACCGATAAACTCATCTTT.

No V gene was called here, but the J gene is TRDJ1; whether TRDD3, the table's D call, matches the DNA was not checked. The CDR3 extends over 22 amino acids. Here the CDR3 DNA reads TGTGCTCTTGGGGTCGGAACTTCCTCGCTTCTACTGGGGGATACACGCTCCGATAAACTCATCTTT. Residues: CALGVGTSSLLLGDTRSDKLIF.

Details on this clone: A read error may be the cause here, since a much bigger clone is one base away. Additional DNA sequences in this sample encode the identical CDR3. The gene calls are TRDV2 and TRDJ2; TRDD3 agrees at 7 bases. The CDR3 is 14 residues long. Germline V lookup: CDR1 GEAIGNYY, CDR2 EKD. V shed 1 base and J 3 bases; nucleotides not matched to a gene: 1. The CDR3 DNA is TGTGCCTGTGACACTGGGGATATGACAGCACAACTCTTCTTT. It is translated as CACDTGDMTAQLFF.

The gene calls are TRDV3 and TRDJ1; 9 positions agree with TRDD3. Looked up from germline, CDR1 is TVYSNPD and CDR2 is GDNSRS (reference sequence). The CDR3 contains 23 residues. The V gene end was trimmed by 4 bases and the J gene end by 0 bases; junction bases not matched to a gene: 33. The CDR3 DNA sequence: TGTGCCTGGGACTTCCTAAGATCCGTGATGATAGGGGATACGCGAGGGCACACCGATAAACTCATCTTT. Its translation is CAWDFLRSVMIGDTRGHTDKLIF. Variable domain in full (rest from reference TRDV3 and TRDJ1): CDKVTQSSPDQTVASGSEVVLLCTYDTVYSNPDLFWYRIRPDYSFQFVFYGDNSRSEGADFTQGRFSVKHILTQKAFHLVISPVRTEDSATYYCAWDFLRSVMIGDTRGHTDKLIFGKGTRVTVEP.

The chain recombines TRDV3 with TRDJ3; no definite D call. Germline V lookup: CDR1 TVYSNPD, CDR2 GDNSRS (reference sequence). The CDR3 totals 16 residues. V shed 2 bases and J shed 0 bases, with 11 bases lying between them. The CDR3 sequence: CAFPMDTSWDTRQMFF. The CDR3 bases are TGTGCCTTTCCGATGGACACCTCCTGGGACACCCGACAGATGTTTTTC.